The subject of this entry is one T cell receptor (beta chain). Its antigen is unknown. Primers: 60 Vbeta forward and 13 Jbeta reverse. Method: immunoSEQ multiplex PCR; TCRdb's copy keeps in-frame clones and lacks some. In the table there are more than 95,000 clones, 65% to 80% of which are singletons. This record comes from a study of cytomegalovirus exposure and HLA in healthy donors. Study-level findings and limits: Reported findings show TCR beta sequences accurately forecast HLA-A and HLA-B alleles in most subjects. Later analysis indicated greater clonal expansion among HLA-associated TCR beta chains than among equally common other chains.

Germline V gives CDR1 SGDLS, CDR2 YYNGEE. The CDR3 spans 13 residues. The V end was cut by 0 bases, the J end by 6 bases, with 10 bases between. This clonotype originated in a female donor in good health and CMV-seropositive. Sequencing input: PBMCs. The V and J genes are TRBV9 and TRBJ2-7; the D gene is possibly TRBD2 (5 bases). Here the CDR3 reads CASSVGGGGEQYF. The DNA for the CDR3 is TGTGCCAGCAGCGTAGGCGGAGGTGGCGAGCAGTACTTC.